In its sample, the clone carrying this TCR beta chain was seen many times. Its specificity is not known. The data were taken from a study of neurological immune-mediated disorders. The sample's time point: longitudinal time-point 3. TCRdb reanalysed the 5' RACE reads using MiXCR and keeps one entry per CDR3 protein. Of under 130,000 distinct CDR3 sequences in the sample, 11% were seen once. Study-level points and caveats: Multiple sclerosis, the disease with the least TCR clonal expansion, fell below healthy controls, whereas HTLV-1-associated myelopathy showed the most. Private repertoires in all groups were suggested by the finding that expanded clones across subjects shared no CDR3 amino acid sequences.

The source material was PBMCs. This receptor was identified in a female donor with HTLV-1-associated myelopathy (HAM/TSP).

The CDR3 bases are TGTGCCAGCAGTCCACAGGTTGGCTACACCTTC. Residues: CASSPQVGYTF. The gene calls are TRBV6-6 and TRBJ1-2, with a weak D call TRBD1 (5 bases). The ends were cut back, 5 bases at V and 7 bases at J, with 8 bases in the middle. There are 11 residues in the CDR3. In germline, CDR1 is MNHNY, CDR2 SVGAGI (reference sequence).